Listed here are 23 T cell receptor beta chains from one sample, sequenced in a study of molecular identifiers for immune sequencing clone quantification. TCRdb used MiXCR to reprocess the PCR reads, holding one entry per CDR3 protein. The sample lists 60,000 to 70,000 distinct CDR3 sequences, less than 20% occurring once. The sequencing input was naive CD8+ T cells from blood, with Jurkat cell RNA spiked in. This sample's subset: FACS-sorted CD8+CD4-CCR7+CD45RA+ naive T cells. The origin of the receptors is a human donor in good health. Some libraries in this study had Jurkat cell RNA spiked in.

The table lists this clonotype with a few counts. The chain carries TRBV29-1 and TRBJ2-1; tentatively, D is TRBD1 (8 bases). This CDR3 spans 13 amino acids. Germline values: CDR1 SQVTM, CDR2 ANQGSEA. Trimming removed 5 bases from V and 7 bases from J, with 15 bases in between. CDR3 DNA: TGCAGCGTTATAACAGGGGGAGGGAATGAGCAGTTCTTC. Protein: CSVITGGGNEQFF.

This clonotype appeared a few times. At one end the junction does not follow the germline gene, possibly because of a read error. This chain connects TRBV9 to TRBJ2-7; perhaps TRBD1 as D (6 bases). Germline V lookup: CDR1 SGDLS, CDR2 YYNGEE. The CDR3 covers 14 residues. The CDR3 region is CACSDRDISYEQYF. For the CDR3, the DNA is TGTGCCTGCAGCGACCGGGACATCTCCTACGAGCAGTACTTC. The full variable domain, in which reference TRBV9 and TRBJ2-7 provide the parts outside the CDR3, is DSGVTQTPKHLITATGQRVTLRCSPRSGDLSVYWYQQSLDQGLQFLIQYYNGEERAKGNILERFSAQQFPDLHSELNLSSLELGDSALYFCACSDRDISYEQYFGPGTRLTVT.

This clonotype was recorded at least ten times. The CDR3 DNA sequence: TGTGCCAGCAGTATTAGCGGGAGCGGGTACAATGAGCAGTTCTTC. Its translation is CASSISGSGYNEQFF. This rearrangement joins TRBV28 to TRBJ2-1; TRBD2 aligns across 9 bases. CDR1 is MDHEN and CDR2 is SYDVKM in the germline V gene. J gave up 4 bases and V 5 bases, and 6 bases lay outside the gene matches. The CDR3 has 15 amino acids.

This clonotype has ten or more counts. J is TRBJ1-1 and V is TRBV6-5, with D tentatively TRBD1 (6 bases). V lost 1 base to trimming and J lost 1 base, with 13 bases between them. The germline V gene has CDR1 MNHEY and CDR2 SVGAGI. CDR3 length: 16 amino acids. The CDR3 DNA sequence: TGTGCCAGCAGTTACTGGACTACAGGGCCGAACACTGAAGCTTTCTTT. Amino acids: CASSYWTTGPNTEAFF.

V is TRBV11-3 and J is TRBJ2-1; 8 nucleotides align to TRBD1. The CDR3 runs to 15 residues. Germline assignment: CDR1 SGHNT and CDR2 YENEEA. Trimming at V came to 5 bases and at J to 6 bases, leaving 9 bases not matched to a gene. The CDR3 region has the DNA TGTGCCAGCAGCATCGACAGGGGCAAGCCCAATGAGCAGTTCTTC. Encoded protein: CASSIDRGKPNEQFF.

This clonotype was picked up many times. The rearrangement links TRBV28 to TRBJ1-5, with 7 bases identical to TRBD1. This CDR3 is 14 amino acids long. The germline V gene has CDR1 MDHEN and CDR2 SYDVKM. V shed 2 bases and J 7 bases; nucleotides not matched to a gene: 5. The CDR3 region is CASSLEGASQPQHF. CDR3 bases: TGTGCCAGCAGTTTAGAGGGGGCATCCCAGCCCCAGCATTTT.

About this clonotype: A read error is possible here, since a much larger clone lies one base away. V is TRBV19 and J is TRBJ1-5; D is perhaps TRBD1 (5 bases). The V end lost 3 bases, the J end lost 9 bases, and 9 bases lay between the germline ends. CDR1 is LNHDA and CDR2 is SQIVND in the germline V gene (reference sequence). This CDR3 spans 12 amino acids. The CDR3 nucleotides are TGTGCCAGTAGTATTGAGGGACGGCCCCAGCATTTT. Its protein is CASSIEGRPQHF.

This clonotype was observed a handful of times. This chain links TRBV7-9 with TRBJ2-7, with 8 bases lining up with TRBD1. CDR1 and CDR2 from the germline V gene are SEHNR and FQNEAQ (reference sequence). V lost 7 bases, J lost 3 bases, and 5 bases stayed unmatched. The CDR3 totals 13 residues. CDR3 region: CASTSGQGYEQYF. As DNA, the CDR3 is TGTGCCAGCACCTCCGGACAGGGCTACGAGCAGTACTTC.

This clonotype appeared many times. The J gene is TRBJ2-6, the V gene TRBV7-9; TRBD1 agrees at 8 bases. CDR3 length equals 17 residues. The junction had 7 bases not matched to a gene; V was cut back by 6 bases and J by 0 bases. Per the germline V gene, CDR1 is SEHNR and CDR2 is FQNEAQ (reference sequence). The CDR3 is CASSPGQGDSGANVLTF. CDR3 in DNA: TGTGCCAGCAGTCCCGGACAGGGCGACTCTGGGGCCAACGTCCTGACTTTC.

Concerning this clonotype: A read error is possible here, since a much larger clone lies one base away. The J gene is TRBJ2-1, the V gene TRBV7-9; possible D gene TRBD2, 6 bases. The CDR3 spans 19 residues. CDR1 and CDR2 from the germline V gene are SEHNR and FQNEAQ (reference sequence). Trimming stripped 2 bases from V and 8 bases from J, with 28 bases between. This CDR3 reads CASSLSVAGRGRTADEQFF. CDR3 sequence (DNA): TGTGCCAGCAGCTTAAGTGTGGCGGGGAGAGGCAGGACCGCGGATGAGCAGTTCTTC. The whole variable domain, remainder taken from reference TRBV7-9 and TRBJ2-1, is DTGVSQNPRHKITKRGQNVTFRCDPISEHNRLYWYRQTLGQGPEFLTYFQNEAQLEKSRLLSDRFSAERPKGSFSTLEIQRTEQGDSAMYLCASSLSVAGRGRTADEQFFGPGTRLTVL.

This clonotype was seen at least ten times. The chain has TRBV10-2 and TRBJ2-7; D not certain. CDR1 WSHSY and CDR2 SAAADI come from the germline V gene. V lost 4 bases to trimming and J lost 3 bases, with 10 bases between them. This CDR3 contains 13 residues. CDR3 sequence reads: CASSASANYEQYF. In DNA, the CDR3 is TGCGCCAGCAGTGCCAGCGCAAACTACGAGCAGTACTTC.

J is TRBJ2-1 and V is TRBV28; D uncertain. The CDR3 has 15 residues. CDR1 is MDHEN, CDR2 SYDVKM, per germline. Trimming removed 3 bases from V and 6 bases from J, with 15 bases in between. The DNA for the CDR3 is TGTGCCAGCAGTTTGGTATTGGCTGATTCCAATGAGCAGTTCTTC. Protein product: CASSLVLADSNEQFF.

This clonotype was recorded at least ten times. V is TRBV20-1 and J is TRBJ1-1; possible D gene TRBD1, 5 bases. The ends were cut back, 3 bases at V and 5 bases at J, with 16 bases in the middle. Germline loops: CDR1 DFQATT, CDR2 SNEGSKA (reference sequence). This CDR3 is built from 14 residues. The CDR3: CSASGTFHATEAFF. In DNA form, the CDR3 reads TGCAGTGCTAGTGGGACGTTTCACGCTACTGAAGCTTTCTTT.

With regard to this clonotype: A much larger clone lies a single base off, so this may be a read error. The rearrangement uses TRBV7-8 and TRBJ2-3, with 11 bases identical to TRBD2. This CDR3 has 16 residues. Germline V gives CDR1 SGHVS, CDR2 FQNEAQ. CDR3 in amino acids: CASSYNRGLAEDTRYF. The CDR3 DNA reads as TGTGCCAGCAGTTACAACCGGGGACTAGCGGAAGATACGCGGTATTTT.

This clonotype was seen ten or more times. This rearrangement joins TRBV24-1 to TRBJ2-1; tentatively, D is TRBD2 (6 bases). V was clipped by 4 bases and J by 9 bases, with 18 bases between them. Germline-derived CDR1 and CDR2 are KGHDR and SFDVKD. CDR3 length equals 15 residues. The CDR3 DNA reads as TGTGCCACCAGTGACCCCGGAAAACTAGCAATTGAGCAGTTCTTC. Amino acid sequence: CATSDPGKLAIEQFF.

This clonotype has ten or more counts. The rearrangement links TRBV7-7 to TRBJ2-5; possibly TRBD2 for D (5 bases). V shed 1 base and J shed 5 bases, with 14 bases lying between them. The CDR3 runs 15 residues. CDR1 and CDR2 (germline): SSHAT, FNYEAQ (reference sequence). The CDR3 loop is CASSLGSTSGETQYF. The CDR3 DNA sequence: TGTGCCAGCAGCTTAGGATCTACGTCGGGGGAGACCCAGTACTTC.

This chain joins TRBV7-3 and TRBJ2-2; 14 bases are a match to TRBD2. CDR1 SGHTA and CDR2 FQGTGA come from the germline V gene. The junction had 2 bases not matched to a gene; V was cut back by 3 bases and J by 5 bases. The CDR3 totals 16 residues. CDR3 DNA sequence: TGTGCCAGCAGCTTGGGACTAGCGGGAGAAACCGGGGAGCTGTTTTTT. Its translation is CASSLGLAGETGELFF.

This clonotype was recorded at least ten times. The chain joins TRBV15 to TRBJ2-3, with 9 positions matching TRBD1. The CDR3 loop spans 17 amino acids. Germline V gene data show CDR1 as LNHNV and CDR2 as YYDKDF (reference sequence). V gave up 6 bases and J gave up 3 bases; unmatched junction bases: 13. CDR3 in amino acids: CATRPLSGTGRTDTQYF. Written as DNA, the CDR3 is TGTGCCACCAGACCCCTCTCCGGGACAGGGAGAACAGATACGCAGTATTTT.

Concerning this clonotype: One junction end disagrees with the germline gene, perhaps due to a read error. The rearrangement links TRBV5-3 to TRBJ2-1, with no clear D. TRBV5-3 is sorted into the ORF group, with uncertain function. This CDR3 contains 15 residues. CDR3 nucleotide sequence: TGTGCCAGCAGCTCCGAATTCAGCTCCTACAATGAGCAGTTCTTC. It is translated as CASSSEFSSYNEQFF.

A remark on this clonotype: A much larger clonotype is one base distant, so this may be a read error. No conserved phenylalanine or tryptophan is present at the end of the CDR3, so a read error is the likely explanation. The limits of the CDR3 on the DNA are not certain, so only TCRdb's listed CDR3 is given. The rearrangement links TRBV21-1 to TRBJ1-6; no DNA check was done on the table's D call, TRBD1. TRBV21-1 counts as a pseudogene. 15 amino acids form the CDR3, both terminal residues included. The CDR3 loop is CASSKTPGQNSPLHS.

This clonotype was observed at least ten times. The gene calls are TRBV21-1 and TRBJ1-1. TRBV21-1 is a pseudogene segment. This CDR3 comprises 14 residues. CDR3 bases: TGTGCCAGCAGCAAAGTCTGCTCGAGCACTGAAGCTTTCTTT. Amino acid sequence: CASSKVCSSTEAFF.

This clonotype occurred many times. The rearrangement joins TRBV20-1 to TRBJ2-7; D not resolved. This CDR3 is 13 amino acids long. V lost 1 base, J lost 3 bases, and 10 bases lay in between. Per the germline V gene, CDR1 is DFQATT and CDR2 is SNEGSKA (reference sequence). For the CDR3, the DNA is TGCAGTGCTAGAGTTATCGACGGCTACGAGCAGTACTTC. Translation: CSARVIDGYEQYF.

This clonotype came up many times. The J gene is TRBJ2-1, the V gene TRBV20-1; no firm D call. CDR1 and CDR2 from the germline V gene are DFQATT and SNEGSKA (reference sequence). The CDR3 length is 15 residues. The V and J ends lost 0 bases and 0 bases respectively, with 9 bases between them. CDR3 sequence: CSARDPAASYNEQFF. The CDR3 region has the DNA TGCAGTGCTAGAGATCCGGCGGCCTCCTACAATGAGCAGTTCTTC.